Each of the 10 T cell receptor beta chains below was sequenced from the same sample in a study of OX40 agonist ivuxolimab in advanced cancers. Assay: immunoSEQ multiplex PCR; the TCRdb copy retains only in-frame clones and omits some. The data show 80,000 to 95,000 clones, with around 90% seen just once and 0.7% to 0.9% held by the top ten. Source: CD4+ or CD8+ T cells sorted from blood, taken in a trial of the OX40 agonist ivuxolimab. The receptors here all came from an adult with an advanced solid tumor such as melanoma, head and neck, liver or kidney cancer.

The rearrangement joins TRBV6-5 to TRBJ1-4; TRBD1 is a possible D gene (6 bases). V lost 8 bases and J 10 bases, leaving 17 bases between the germline ends. Germline assignment: CDR1 MNHEY and CDR2 SVGAGI. The CDR3 extends over 13 amino acids. In nucleotides, the CDR3 is TGTGCCAGCCGGACAGCGGGGGAAGGAAAACTGTTTTTT. It translates to CASRTAGEGKLFF.

This rearrangement joins TRBV9 to TRBJ2-1; D is uncertain. Germline values: CDR1 SGDLS, CDR2 YYNGEE. V lost 2 bases to trimming and J lost 3 bases, with 9 bases between them. The CDR3 has 14 residues. CDR3 residues: CASSVDVYYNEQFF. The CDR3 DNA reads as TGTGCCAGCAGCGTCGACGTATACTACAATGAGCAGTTCTTC.

The table lists this clone with a count of one. The chain recombines TRBV11-1 with TRBJ2-2, with D possibly TRBD2 on 5 matching bases. The CDR3 spans 15 residues. V was shortened by 6 bases and J by 1 base, with 12 bases between the two germline ends. Looked up from germline, CDR1 is SGHAT and CDR2 is FQDESV (reference sequence). CDR3 in amino acids: CASRQPGENTGELFF. The CDR3 coding sequence is TGTGCCAGCAGGCAGCCCGGGGAGAACACCGGGGAGCTGTTTTTT.

The chain links TRBV12-2 to TRBJ1-4. TRBV12-2 is flagged as a pseudogene. CDR3 length: 12 amino acids. In nucleotides, the CDR3 is TGTGCAAGTCGCTTTCGGTCTGAAAAACTGTTTTTT. Protein sequence: CASRFRSEKLFF.

This clone was seen a few times. The V call is TRBV6-5, the J call TRBJ1-2; 8 bases align to TRBD1. The CDR3 totals 15 residues. V dropped 10 bases and J dropped 2; count of bases not matched to a gene: 12. Germline CDR1 reads MNHEY; CDR2 reads SVGAGI. The CDR3 sequence is CATLSYRGRNYGYTF. The CDR3 DNA reads as TGTGCCACCCTCTCATACAGGGGGAGAAACTATGGCTACACCTTC.

The chain recombines TRBV21-1 with TRBJ2-7; TRBD1 is the table's D call, not checked against the DNA. TRBV21-1 is a pseudogene segment. The CDR3 covers 16 residues. The CDR3 DNA is TGTGCCAGCAGTAAAAGGGGGACAGTGAGCTCCTACGAGCAGTACTTC. This gives the protein CASSKRGTVSSYEQYF.

The rearrangement links TRBV5-1 to TRBJ2-6, with D perhaps TRBD1 (6 bases). V was cut by 4 bases and J by 0 bases, with 14 bases left in between. CDR1 is SGHRS and CDR2 is YFSETQ in the germline V gene. This CDR3 comprises 17 residues. The CDR3 here is CASSRTGSDSGANVLTF. The CDR3 DNA is TGCGCCAGCAGCCGCACAGGGTCTGACTCTGGGGCCAACGTCCTGACTTTC.

This chain's CDR3 is CASSPQVTGYGYTF. In nucleotides, the CDR3 is TGTGCCAGCAGCCCACAGGTGACAGGATATGGCTACACCTTC. The chain links TRBV11-2 to TRBJ1-2, with D possibly TRBD1 on 6 matching bases. CDR3 size: 14 residues. Germline CDR1 reads SGHAT; CDR2 reads FQNNGV. Trimming took off 5 bases at V and 5 bases at J, with 15 bases between the two ends.

This clone was seen only once. V gene TRBV6-5 combines with J gene TRBJ1-2; D unclear. The CDR3 is 14 residues long. V was pared by 0 bases and J by 7 bases, with 12 bases between. The germline V gene has CDR1 MNHEY and CDR2 SVGAGI. Here the CDR3 DNA reads TGTGCCAGCAGTTACTCGATGTCGGGTTCTGGCTACACCTTC. Its protein is CASSYSMSGSGYTF.

The chain uses TRBV28 and TRBJ2-1; TRBD2 aligns across 12 bases. The V and J ends lost 0 bases and 6 bases, in that order; junction bases with no gene match: 6. The CDR3 covers 17 residues. CDR1 and CDR2 (germline): MDHEN, SYDVKM. For the CDR3, the DNA is TGTGCCAGCAGTTTATGGCTAGCGGGAGGGCCGAGCAATGAGCAGTTCTTC. Translated, it gives CASSLWLAGGPSNEQFF.